The 23 T cell receptor beta chains listed next were all sequenced from one sample in a study of regulatory T cells in long-lasting Graves disease. Sample time point: newly diagnosed GD, antithyroid drugs for less than 3 months. PBMC-derived RNA was used for the TCR library. Library construction for TCR beta used iRepertoire HTBI primers and Arm-PCR of CDR3 regions. TCRdb reprocessed the multiplex PCR reads with MiXCR, giving one entry per CDR3 protein. This sample yields 530,000 or so distinct CDR3 sequences, of which roughly 16% are seen a single time; around 12% belongs to the top ten. These data were likewise used in another study, on T cells in Graves' hyperthyroidism and ophthalmopathy.

The sample was peripheral blood mononuclear cells (PBMCs), taken at new diagnosis, from a patient treated with antithyroid drugs. The source is a man aged 18 to 29 with Graves disease.

The rearrangement uses TRBV7-2 and TRBJ2-1, with TRBD2 matching 9 bases. Germline CDR1 and CDR2: SGHTA and FQGNSA. The V and J ends lost 1 base and 2 bases, in that order; junction bases with no gene match: 15. The CDR3 spans 20 residues. CDR3 residues: CASSLVLAGGTPQAYNEQFF. The CDR3 nucleotides are TGTGCCAGCAGCTTAGTCCTCGCGGGAGGGACCCCCCAGGCCTACAATGAGCAGTTCTTC.

This clonotype turned up a few times. The chain has TRBV6-2 or TRBV6-3 and TRBJ2-7, with D possibly matching TRBD1 (5 bases). CDR3 length: 15 amino acids. Germline CDR1 MNHEY, CDR2 SVGEGT. Trimming took off 1 base at V and 0 bases at J, with 10 bases between the two ends. The CDR3 DNA sequence: TGTGCCAGCAGTTACTTAGACAGTCGCTCCTACGAGCAGTACTTC. Protein product: CASSYLDSRSYEQYF.

The sample holds many counts of this clonotype. The rearrangement uses TRBV12-3 or TRBV12-4 and TRBJ2-1; 12 bases match TRBD2. The CDR3 is made up of 18 amino acids. V gave up 6 bases and J gave up 8 bases; unmatched junction bases: 17. CDR3 nucleotides: TGTGCCAGCAGCCCTACTAGGGTCCGACTAGCGGGAGAAGATGAGCAGTTCTTC. Translated, it gives CASSPTRVRLAGEDEQFF.

The table lists this clonotype with many counts. The rearrangement joins TRBV30 to TRBJ1-6, with D tentatively TRBD1 (6 bases). Per germline, CDR1 GTSNPN and CDR2 SVGIG (reference sequence). This CDR3 has 14 amino acids. Trimming removed 1 base at V and 10 bases at J, with 14 bases between. As DNA, the CDR3 is TGTGCCTGGAGTGCTGGGGGGGCGGCGTCACCCCTCCACTTT. Translation gives CAWSAGGAASPLHF.

This clonotype was seen a handful of times. This chain uses TRBV9 with TRBJ1-4, with 8 bases matching TRBD1. With V trimmed by 4 bases and J by 8 bases, 10 bases remained unmatched. The CDR3 has 15 residues. Germline V gene data show CDR1 as SGDLS and CDR2 as YYNGEE. CDR3 sequence (DNA): TGTGCCAGCAGCCCTATGACAGGGGAAGGAGAAAAACTGTTTTTT. It translates to CASSPMTGEGEKLFF.

This clonotype was observed many times. V and J are TRBV7-9 and TRBJ2-4, with a possible D match to TRBD2 (5 bases). The CDR3 is 16 residues long. Germline V gene data show CDR1 as SEHNR and CDR2 as FQNEAQ (reference sequence). The V and J ends lost 1 base and 8 bases respectively, with 18 bases between them. CDR3 sequence: CASSLVMRVKRYIQYF. As DNA, the CDR3 is TGTGCCAGCAGCTTAGTTATGCGGGTCAAACGATACATTCAGTACTTC.

The sample holds a few counts of this clonotype. The rearrangement uses TRBV9 and TRBJ1-3; D is perhaps TRBD1 (5 bases). The CDR3 totals 15 residues. Trimming took 1 base from V and 4 from J, leaving 12 bases between them. Per germline, CDR1 SGDLS and CDR2 YYNGEE. Written as DNA, the CDR3 is TGTGCCAGCAGCGTATGGGGCAGCGAAGGAAACACCATATATTTT. Translating it yields CASSVWGSEGNTIYF.

Many counts were recorded for this clonotype. The chain couples TRBV29-1 to TRBJ2-1; D not certain. Germline lookup yields CDR1 SQVTM and CDR2 ANQGSEA. Between the trimmed V and J ends, which lost 4 bases and 7 bases, there was a span of 14 bases. CDR3 length equals 13 residues. CDR3 protein: CSVGPLEPNEQFF. CDR3 nucleotides: TGCAGCGTTGGACCCCTCGAACCAAATGAGCAGTTCTTC.

This clonotype was counted ten times or more. V usage is TRBV7-9 and J usage is TRBJ1-1; tentative D call: TRBD1 (6 bases). CDR1 SEHNR and CDR2 FQNEAQ come from the germline V gene (reference sequence). The CDR3 is made up of 19 amino acids. With 5 bases removed from V and 0 bases from J, the gap between germline ends came to 25 bases. The CDR3 coding sequence is TGTGCCAGCAGCCAACCCTCCTGGGGGGCAACACCTATGAACACTGAAGCTTTCTTT. Amino acid sequence: CASSQPSWGATPMNTEAFF.

This clonotype has a handful of counts. The chain couples TRBV5-8 to TRBJ2-1; 15 bases map to TRBD2. In germline, CDR1 is SGHTS, CDR2 YDEGEE. V lost 3 bases, J lost 10 bases, and 11 bases stayed unmatched. CDR3 size: 17 residues. The CDR3 sequence is CASSSHRGLAGGREQFF. CDR3 coding DNA: TGTGCCAGCAGCTCGCACAGGGGACTAGCGGGAGGTAGAGAGCAGTTCTTC. Combining the CDR3 with reference TRBV5-8 and TRBJ2-1 gives the whole variable domain EAGVTQSPTHLIKTRGQQATLRCSPISGHTSVYWYQQALGLGLQFLLWYDEGEERNRGNFPPRFSGRQFPNYSSELNVNALELEDSALYLCASSSHRGLAGGREQFFGPGTRLTVL.

The chain combines TRBV7-9 with TRBJ2-1; D ambiguous. Between the trimmed V and J ends, which lost 5 bases and 8 bases, there was a span of 10 bases. The CDR3 is 12 amino acids. CDR1 is SEHNR, CDR2 FQNEAQ, per germline (reference sequence). The chain's CDR3 is CASSVRTDEQFF. The CDR3 DNA is TGTGCCAGCAGCGTCCGTACCGATGAGCAGTTCTTC.

In its sample, this clonotype was seen a few times. The CDR3 loop is CASSFRQGPEAFF. DNA for the CDR3: TGTGCCAGCAGTTTTCGACAGGGACCTGAAGCTTTCTTT. The chain couples TRBV6-2 or TRBV6-3 to TRBJ1-1; 7 bases are shared with TRBD1. Germline V lookup: CDR1 MNHEY, CDR2 SVGEGT. This CDR3 contains 13 residues. Trimming at V came to 4 bases and at J to 6 bases, leaving 5 bases not matched to a gene.

There are a few counts of this clonotype. The chain uses TRBV15 and TRBJ2-1; 9 nucleotides line up with TRBD2. CDR3 size: 18 residues. Trimming removed 0 bases from V and 2 bases from J; junction bases left unmatched: 8. Germline CDR1 LNHNV, CDR2 YYDKDF (reference sequence). The DNA of the CDR3 is TGTGCCACCAGCAGAGATCGCCTGTCTAGCGGGGCCTACAATGAGCAGTTCTTC. Its protein product is CATSRDRLSSGAYNEQFF.

The chain uses TRBV5-8 and TRBJ2-1; no reliable D call. Germline V gene lookup returns CDR1 SGHTS and CDR2 YDEGEE. The CDR3 covers 13 residues. Trimming took 1 base from V and 6 from J, leaving 8 bases between them. The CDR3 loop reads CASSLWGSNEQFF. The CDR3 nucleotides read TGTGCCAGCAGCTTGTGGGGTAGCAATGAGCAGTTCTTC.

As concerns this clonotype: Just one base apart from a much larger clone, this may be a read error. This chain connects TRBV7-8 to TRBJ1-6, with D hard to call. The V end was cut by 5 bases, the J end by 7 bases, with 18 bases between. CDR3 length equals 16 residues. Germline loops: CDR1 SGHVS, CDR2 FQNEAQ. The CDR3 sequence is CASSQLRVKPNSPLHF. The CDR3 region has the DNA TGTGCCAGCAGCCAACTAAGGGTTAAGCCGAATTCACCCCTCCACTTT. The full variable domain, completed using reference TRBV7-8 and TRBJ1-6, is GAGVSQSPRYKVAKRGQDVALRCDPISGHVSLFWYQQALGQGPEFLTYFQNEAQLDKSGLPSDRFFAERPEGSVSTLKIQRTQQEDSAVYLCASSQLRVKPNSPLHFGNGTRLTVT.

Worth noting for this clonotype: This sequence may be a read error, since a much larger clone differs from it by one base. V usage is TRBV2 and J usage is TRBJ2-2, with TRBD2 as a possible D gene (6 bases). CDR1 SNHLY and CDR2 FYNNEI come from the germline V gene. The CDR3 covers 15 residues. The CDR3 loop is CASSEPRAGTGGLFF. Written as DNA, the CDR3 is TGTGCCAGCAGTGAGCCCAGGGCGGGCACCGGGGGGCTGTTTTTT. The variable domain in full, completed from reference TRBV2 and TRBJ2-2, reads EPEVTQTPSHQVTQMGQEVILRCVPISNHLYFYWYRQILGQKVEFLVSFYNNEISEKSEIFDDQFSVERPDGSNFTLKIRSTKLEDSAMYFCASSEPRAGTGGLFFGEGSRLTVL.

The chain carries TRBV25-1 and TRBJ1-1; a possible D gene is TRBD1 (6 bases). Trimming took 10 bases from V and 1 from J, leaving 16 bases between them. Germline V gene sequence: CDR1 MGHDK, CDR2 SYGVNS. This CDR3 is built from 14 residues. In DNA, the CDR3 is TGTGCCACCCACCCGAGGGGACAGAACACTGAAGCTTTCTTT. Protein product: CATHPRGQNTEAFF.

This sequence joins TRBV7-2 and TRBJ2-3; 11 nucleotides align to TRBD2. The V gene end was trimmed by 4 bases and the J gene end by 12 bases; junction bases not matched to a gene: 12. Germline lookup yields CDR1 SGHTA and CDR2 FQGNSA. This CDR3 region has 15 residues. The CDR3 DNA is TGTGCCAGCAGCTCAGGACTAGCGGGCCTGCCCCCTCAGTATTTT. Amino acid sequence: CASSSGLAGLPPQYF.

The V call is TRBV4-1, the J call TRBJ1-1; tentative D call: TRBD1 (5 bases). In germline, CDR1 is MGHRA, CDR2 YSYEKL. The CDR3 loop spans 15 amino acids. V dropped 3 bases and J dropped 1 base, with 12 bases sitting between them. The CDR3 DNA reads as TGCGCCAGCAGCCAGATGGGACGGTCGAACACTGAAGCTTTCTTT. It yields the protein CASSQMGRSNTEAFF.

This chain connects TRBV12-3 or TRBV12-4 to TRBJ1-1, with a tentative D call TRBD1 (6 bases). The CDR3 has 14 residues. V gave up 1 base and J gave up 5 bases, with 11 bases separating them. This CDR3 reads CASSLVRTETEAFF. DNA of the CDR3: TGTGCCAGCAGTTTAGTAAGGACAGAAACTGAAGCTTTCTTT.

This clonotype was picked up many times. V and J are TRBV20-1 and TRBJ2-1, with TRBD2 matching over 8 bases. This CDR3 is 16 amino acids long. CDR1 and CDR2 (germline): DFQATT, SNEGSKA (reference sequence). Germline trimming cut 5 bases from V and 6 bases from J; bases unmatched to any gene: 15. As DNA, the CDR3 is TGCAGTGCTCTCCAAGCCAGCGGGAGCAGGAGCAATGAGCAGTTCTTC. Translating gives CSALQASGSRSNEQFF.

This clonotype occurred many times. The CDR3 loop reads CAWSSRVTYEQYF. DNA for the CDR3: TGTGCCTGGAGCTCGAGGGTTACATACGAGCAGTACTTC. The rearrangement uses TRBV30 and TRBJ2-7; TRBD2 might be the D (5 bases). Germline CDR1 GTSNPN, CDR2 SVGIG (reference sequence). With 3 bases removed from V and 4 bases from J, the gap between germline ends came to 13 bases. This CDR3 has 13 residues.

This clonotype was detected ten times or more. The rearrangement joins TRBV28 to TRBJ2-7, with a weak D call TRBD1 (5 bases). CDR1 MDHEN and CDR2 SYDVKM come from the germline V gene. V was shortened by 6 bases and J by 3 bases, with 9 bases between the two germline ends. There are 12 residues in the CDR3. The CDR3 region is CASRTRVYEQYF. Here the CDR3 DNA reads TGTGCCAGCAGGACCAGGGTCTACGAGCAGTACTTC.